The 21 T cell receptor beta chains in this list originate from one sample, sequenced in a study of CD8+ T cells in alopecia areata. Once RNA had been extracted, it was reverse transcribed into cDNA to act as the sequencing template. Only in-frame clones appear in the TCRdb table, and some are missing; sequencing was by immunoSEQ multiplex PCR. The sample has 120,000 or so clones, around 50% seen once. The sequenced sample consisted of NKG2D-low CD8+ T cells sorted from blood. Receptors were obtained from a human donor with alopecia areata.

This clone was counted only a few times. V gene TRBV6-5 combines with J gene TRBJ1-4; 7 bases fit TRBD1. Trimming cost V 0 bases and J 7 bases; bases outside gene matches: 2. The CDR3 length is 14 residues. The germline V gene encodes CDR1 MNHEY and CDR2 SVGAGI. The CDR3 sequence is CASSYSGGGEKLFF. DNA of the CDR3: TGTGCCAGCAGTTACTCAGGGGGCGGTGAAAAACTGTTTTTT.

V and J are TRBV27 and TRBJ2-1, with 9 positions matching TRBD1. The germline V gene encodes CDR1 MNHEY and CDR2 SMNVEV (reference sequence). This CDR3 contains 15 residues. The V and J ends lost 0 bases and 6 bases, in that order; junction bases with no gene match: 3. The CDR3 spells CASSLSVTGGNEQFF. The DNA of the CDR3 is TGTGCCAGCAGTTTATCCGTGACAGGGGGCAATGAGCAGTTCTTC.

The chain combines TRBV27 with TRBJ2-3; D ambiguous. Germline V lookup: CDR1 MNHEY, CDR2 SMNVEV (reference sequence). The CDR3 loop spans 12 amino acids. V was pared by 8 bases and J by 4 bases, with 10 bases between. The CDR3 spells CASFTDADTQYF. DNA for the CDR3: TGTGCCAGCTTCACCGACGCAGATACGCAGTATTTT.

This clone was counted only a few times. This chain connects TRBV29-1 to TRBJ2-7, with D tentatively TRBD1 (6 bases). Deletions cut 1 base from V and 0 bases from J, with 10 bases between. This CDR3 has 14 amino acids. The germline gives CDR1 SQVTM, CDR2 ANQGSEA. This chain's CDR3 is CSVEGQGSSYEQYF. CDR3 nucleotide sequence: TGCAGCGTTGAAGGGCAGGGGAGCTCCTACGAGCAGTACTTC.

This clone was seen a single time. Here the CDR3 DNA reads TGTGCCAGCAGCCGGGACCAAGAGACCCAGTACTTC. Protein product: CASSRDQETQYF. V usage is TRBV6-6 and J usage is TRBJ2-5; D is uncertain. V lost 6 bases to trimming and J lost 0 bases, with 5 bases between them. The CDR3 has 12 amino acids. Per germline, CDR1 MNHNY and CDR2 SVGAGI (reference sequence).

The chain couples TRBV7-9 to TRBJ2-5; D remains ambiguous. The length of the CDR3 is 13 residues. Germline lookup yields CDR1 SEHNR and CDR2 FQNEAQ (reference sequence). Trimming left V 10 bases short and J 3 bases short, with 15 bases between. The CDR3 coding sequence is TGTGCCACCTCTGCGCCGGAAGAAGAGACCCAGTACTTC. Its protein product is CATSAPEEETQYF.

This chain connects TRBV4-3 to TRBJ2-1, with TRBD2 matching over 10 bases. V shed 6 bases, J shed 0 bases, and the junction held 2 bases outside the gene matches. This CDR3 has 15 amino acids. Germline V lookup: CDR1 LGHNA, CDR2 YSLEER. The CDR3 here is CASSPSGSSYNEQFF. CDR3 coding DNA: TGCGCCAGCAGTCCTAGCGGGAGCTCCTACAATGAGCAGTTCTTC.

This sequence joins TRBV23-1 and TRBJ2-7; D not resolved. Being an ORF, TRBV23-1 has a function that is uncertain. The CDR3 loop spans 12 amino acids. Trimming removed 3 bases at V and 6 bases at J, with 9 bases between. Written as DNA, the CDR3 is TGCGCCAGCAGTCATCCTCGCGGCGAGCAGTACTTC. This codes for CASSHPRGEQYF.

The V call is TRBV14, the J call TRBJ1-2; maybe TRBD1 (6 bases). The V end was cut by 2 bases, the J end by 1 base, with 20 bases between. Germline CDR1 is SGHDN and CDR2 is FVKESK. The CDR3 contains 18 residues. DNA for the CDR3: TGTGCCAGCAGCCAACGGGGGGCAGGGACCTACCGTAACTATGGCTACACCTTC. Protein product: CASSQRGAGTYRNYGYTF.

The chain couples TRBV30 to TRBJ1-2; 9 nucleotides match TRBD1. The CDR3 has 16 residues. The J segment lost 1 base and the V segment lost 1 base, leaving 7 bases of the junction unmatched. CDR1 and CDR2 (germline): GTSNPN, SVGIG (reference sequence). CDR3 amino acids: CAWSGVRDRDNYGYTF. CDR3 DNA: TGTGCCTGGAGTGGGGTCCGGGACAGGGATAACTATGGCTACACCTTC.

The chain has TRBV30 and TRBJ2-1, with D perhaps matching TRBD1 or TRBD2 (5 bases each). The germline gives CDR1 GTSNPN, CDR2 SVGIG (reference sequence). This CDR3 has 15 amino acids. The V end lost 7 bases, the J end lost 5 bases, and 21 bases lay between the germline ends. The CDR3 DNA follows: TGTGCCTTCCAACCCAGGTTACGAGGGGACAATGAGCAGTTCTTC. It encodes CAFQPRLRGDNEQFF. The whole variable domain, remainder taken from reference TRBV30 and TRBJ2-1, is SQTIHQWPATLVQPVGSPLSLECTVEGTSNPNLYWYRQAAGRGLQLLFYSVGIGQISSEVPQNLSASRPQDRQFILSSKKLLLSDSGFYLCAFQPRLRGDNEQFFGPGTRLTVL.

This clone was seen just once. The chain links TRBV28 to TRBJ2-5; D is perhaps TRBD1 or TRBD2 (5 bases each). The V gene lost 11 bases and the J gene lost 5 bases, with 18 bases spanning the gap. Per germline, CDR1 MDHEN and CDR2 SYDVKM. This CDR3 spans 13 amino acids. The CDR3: CALNPRGAETQYF. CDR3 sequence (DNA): TGTGCCCTTAACCCCCGGGGCGCGGAGACCCAGTACTTC.

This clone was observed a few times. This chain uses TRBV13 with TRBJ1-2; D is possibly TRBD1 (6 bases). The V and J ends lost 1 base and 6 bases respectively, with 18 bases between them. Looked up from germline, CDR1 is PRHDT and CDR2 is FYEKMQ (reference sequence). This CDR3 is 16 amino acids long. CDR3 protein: CASSLENRAGVDGYTF. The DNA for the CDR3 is TGTGCCAGCAGCTTAGAGAATCGGGCAGGGGTTGATGGCTACACCTTC.

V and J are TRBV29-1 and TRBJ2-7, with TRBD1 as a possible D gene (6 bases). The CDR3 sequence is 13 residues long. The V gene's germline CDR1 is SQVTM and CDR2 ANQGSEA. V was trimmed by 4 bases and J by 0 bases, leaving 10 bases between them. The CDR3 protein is CSVGHRDSYEQYF. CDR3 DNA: TGCAGCGTTGGGCACAGGGACTCCTACGAGCAGTACTTC.

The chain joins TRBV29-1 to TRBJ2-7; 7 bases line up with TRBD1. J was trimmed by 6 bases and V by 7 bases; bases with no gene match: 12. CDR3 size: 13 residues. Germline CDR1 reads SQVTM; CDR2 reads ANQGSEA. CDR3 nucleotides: TGCAGCGCATACAGGGGTGGGACCGGCGAGCAGTACTTC. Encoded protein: CSAYRGGTGEQYF.

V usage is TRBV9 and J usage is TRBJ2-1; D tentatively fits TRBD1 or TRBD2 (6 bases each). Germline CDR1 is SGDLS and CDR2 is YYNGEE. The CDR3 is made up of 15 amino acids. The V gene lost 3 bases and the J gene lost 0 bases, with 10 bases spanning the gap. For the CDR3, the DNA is TGTGCCAGCAGCGCGGGGGCAGTCTCCTACAATGAGCAGTTCTTC. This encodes CASSAGAVSYNEQFF.

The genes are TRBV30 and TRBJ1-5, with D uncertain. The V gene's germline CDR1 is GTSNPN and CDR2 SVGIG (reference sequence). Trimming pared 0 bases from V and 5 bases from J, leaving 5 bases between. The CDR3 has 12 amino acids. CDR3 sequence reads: CAWSVGHQPQHF. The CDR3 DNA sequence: TGTGCCTGGAGTGTAGGACATCAGCCCCAGCATTTT.

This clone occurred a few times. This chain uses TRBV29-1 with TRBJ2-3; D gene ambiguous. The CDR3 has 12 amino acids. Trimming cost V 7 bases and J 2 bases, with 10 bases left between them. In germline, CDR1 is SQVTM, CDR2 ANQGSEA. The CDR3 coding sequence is TGCAGCGCCCCCGGGCCCACAGATACGCAGTATTTT. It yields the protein CSAPGPTDTQYF.

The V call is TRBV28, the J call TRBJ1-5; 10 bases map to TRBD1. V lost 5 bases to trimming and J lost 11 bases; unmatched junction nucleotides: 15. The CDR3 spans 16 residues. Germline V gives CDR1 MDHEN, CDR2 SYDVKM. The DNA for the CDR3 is TGTGCCAGCAGTCTCCACACCGACAGGGGGCGACGGGCCCAGCATTTT. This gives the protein CASSLHTDRGRRAQHF. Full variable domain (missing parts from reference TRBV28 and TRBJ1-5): DVKVTQSSRYLVKRTGEKVFLECVQDMDHENMFWYRQDPGLGLRLIYFSYDVKMKEKGDIPEGYSVSREKKERFSLILESASTNQTSMYLCASSLHTDRGRRAQHFGDGTRLSIL.

The CDR3 here is CSVETAGRDSYEQYF. CDR3 nucleotide sequence: TGCAGCGTTGAGACTGCGGGACGGGACTCCTACGAGCAGTACTTC. This sequence joins TRBV29-1 and TRBJ2-7; a possible D gene is TRBD2 (6 bases). The V and J ends lost 3 bases and 0 bases respectively, with 15 bases between them. The germline gives CDR1 SQVTM, CDR2 ANQGSEA. The CDR3 is 15 residues long.

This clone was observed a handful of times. CDR3 DNA sequence: TGCAGCGTAAAAATGGGCACGGCTAAGAATGAAAAACTGTTTTTT. Its protein is CSVKMGTAKNEKLFF. The chain employs TRBV29-1 and TRBJ1-4; D unclear. The CDR3 covers 15 residues. The germline V gene encodes CDR1 SQVTM and CDR2 ANQGSEA. Trimming stripped 6 bases from V and 5 bases from J, with 19 bases between.